These 10 T cell receptor beta chains were sequenced from one sample in a study of T cell changes during pregnancy in multiple sclerosis. Produced via immunoSEQ multiplex PCR; TCRdb's table is partial and in-frame only. The table records some 87,000 clones, roughly nine tenths of them present only once. The sample here was CD4+ T cells from peripheral blood mononuclear cells, taken before pregnancy. These TCRs come from a female donor with multiple sclerosis, enrolled in a pregnancy study.

This chain links TRBV30 with TRBJ2-7; TRBD1 matches 8 bases. V was clipped by 2 bases and J by 1 base; unmatched bases: 4. CDR3 size: 14 residues. Germline V gene sequence: CDR1 GTSNPN, CDR2 SVGIG (reference sequence). The CDR3 sequence: CAWSPRGRSYEQYF. The CDR3 DNA reads as TGTGCCTGGAGTCCCAGGGGGCGGTCCTACGAGCAGTACTTC.

The chain uses TRBV6-6 and TRBJ2-5; 7 positions agree with TRBD2. V gave up 0 bases and J gave up 5 bases; unmatched junction bases: 6. Per germline, CDR1 MNHNY and CDR2 SVGAGI (reference sequence). The CDR3 spans 15 residues. In nucleotides, the CDR3 is TGTGCCAGCAGTTACTCGGGAGGGAATCGTGAGACCCAGTACTTC. Its protein is CASSYSGGNRETQYF.

The rearrangement links TRBV7-2 to TRBJ1-2; unclear D gene. V lost 10 bases to trimming and J lost 7 bases, with 25 bases between them. The length of the CDR3 is 15 residues. Germline V gives CDR1 SGHTA, CDR2 FQGNSA. CDR3 residues: CATSPSAGSVGGYTF. For the CDR3, the DNA is TGTGCCACCTCCCCGTCCGCGGGGAGCGTTGGTGGCTACACCTTC.

This clone turned up a few times. The CDR3 DNA reads TGTGCCAGCAGGGCGGCGGCAGGGATAGCTGAAGCTTTCTTT. Protein sequence: CASRAAAGIAEAFF. The chain combines TRBV2 with TRBJ1-1; D is possibly TRBD1 (5 bases). CDR1 and CDR2 (germline): SNHLY, FYNNEI. The CDR3 sequence is 14 residues long. The V and J ends lost 6 bases and 6 bases respectively, with 17 bases between them.

The rearrangement links TRBV2 to TRBJ2-5; TRBD2 aligns across 12 bases. The V segment lost 6 bases and the J segment 5 bases; nucleotides outside the gene matches: 10. The germline CDR1 and CDR2 sequences are SNHLY and FYNNEI. There are 16 residues in the CDR3. The CDR3 DNA is TGTGCCAGCAGCGGCCCGACTAGCGGGAGAAGGGAGACCCAGTACTTC. Translation: CASSGPTSGRRETQYF. Variable domain in full (rest from reference TRBV2 and TRBJ2-5): EPEVTQTPSHQVTQMGQEVILRCVPISNHLYFYWYRQILGQKVEFLVSFYNNEISEKSEIFDDQFSVERPDGSNFTLKIRSTKLEDSAMYFCASSGPTSGRRETQYFGPGTRLLVL.

This sequence joins TRBV5-1 and TRBJ2-5; 8 bases align to TRBD2. Germline CDR1 is SGHRS and CDR2 is YFSETQ. Trimming removed 2 bases from V and 5 bases from J; junction bases left unmatched: 2. The CDR3 is 13 residues long. CDR3: CASSLAGVETQYF. The CDR3 bases are TGCGCCAGCAGCTTAGCGGGGGTCGAGACCCAGTACTTC.

The chain couples TRBV28 to TRBJ1-1; TRBD1 is a possible D gene (5 bases). CDR3 size: 14 residues. Germline assignment: CDR1 MDHEN and CDR2 SYDVKM. V lost 6 bases, J lost 4 bases, and 15 bases lay in between. The CDR3 coding sequence is TGTGCCAGCAGCCCCCTTGTGGGGGGCACTGAAGCTTTCTTT. The encoded protein is CASSPLVGGTEAFF.

V gene TRBV2 combines with J gene TRBJ1-2, with D tentatively TRBD1 (6 bases). The V end was cut by 6 bases, the J end by 10 bases, with 12 bases between. There are 11 residues in the CDR3. The germline V gene has CDR1 SNHLY and CDR2 FYNNEI. The CDR3 DNA reads as TGTGCCAGCAGAGAACCAGGGGACTACACCTTC. Protein: CASREPGDYTF.

V is TRBV5-4 and J is TRBJ2-7; TRBD1 might be the D (6 bases). Germline V gives CDR1 SGHNT, CDR2 YYREEE (reference sequence). V was cut by 4 bases and J by 5 bases, with 16 bases left in between. The CDR3 runs 14 residues. CDR3 coding DNA: TGTGCCAGCAGCGCCGGGACAATTGTTAACGAGCAGTACTTC. Its translation is CASSAGTIVNEQYF.

V and J are TRBV19 and TRBJ1-1; 8 nucleotides match TRBD1. The V gene's germline CDR1 is LNHDA and CDR2 SQIVND (reference sequence). This CDR3 has 15 amino acids. Trimming at V came to 4 bases and at J to 4 bases, leaving 8 bases not matched to a gene. CDR3 sequence reads: CASSTRTGSSTEAFF. The CDR3, as DNA: TGTGCCAGTAGTACACGGACAGGGTCGAGCACTGAAGCTTTCTTT.